This note documents a single TCR beta chain sequence. Unique molecular identifiers tagged the TCRbeta library. TCRdb re-derived calls from the PCR reads in MiXCR, one entry per CDR3 protein. Found here are about 610,000 distinct CDR3 sequences, about 10% of them singletons; the top ten hold about 4%. The CDR3 is made up of 12 amino acids. Germline V lookup: CDR1 SGHTA, CDR2 FQGNSA. The V gene lost 5 bases and the J gene lost 9 bases, with 12 bases spanning the gap. The data belong to a study of T-cell reconstitution after alpha-beta-depleted transplantation in children. Sequencing used PBMCs from the stem cell graft donor, obtained from the stem cell graft. The clonotype was recovered from a human donor who donated a stem cell graft to a child with acute myeloid leukemia. V is TRBV7-2 and J is TRBJ2-3, with D hard to call. CDR3 residues: CASSPPDWTQYF. The CDR3 nucleotides read TGTGCCAGCAGCCCGCCTGACTGGACGCAGTATTTT.